This TCR beta chain was sequenced for a study of neurological immune-mediated disorders. The study, taken as a whole, reports: HTLV-1-associated myelopathy showed the most TCR clonal expansion; multiple sclerosis the least, below healthy controls.

MiXCR was run by TCRdb on the 5' RACE reads, yielding one entry per CDR3 protein. There are 85,000 to 90,000 distinct CDR3 sequences in the sample; around 3.5% occur only once, and just under 3% lies in the top ten. This clonotype has a count of ten or more. Antigen unknown. Germline V gene lookup returns CDR1 SGHAT and CDR2 FQNNGV. The V end was cut by 5 bases, the J end by 8 bases, with 12 bases between. The CDR3 sequence is 12 residues long. V usage is TRBV11-2 and J usage is TRBJ1-2; D possibly corresponds to TRBD1 (5 bases). The TCR sequence derives from a woman aged 50 to 60 with multiple sclerosis. Sequenced material: PBMCs. CDR3 amino acids: CASSNRDGGYTF. The DNA of the CDR3 is TGTGCCAGCAGCAACCGGGACGGCGGCTACACCTTC.